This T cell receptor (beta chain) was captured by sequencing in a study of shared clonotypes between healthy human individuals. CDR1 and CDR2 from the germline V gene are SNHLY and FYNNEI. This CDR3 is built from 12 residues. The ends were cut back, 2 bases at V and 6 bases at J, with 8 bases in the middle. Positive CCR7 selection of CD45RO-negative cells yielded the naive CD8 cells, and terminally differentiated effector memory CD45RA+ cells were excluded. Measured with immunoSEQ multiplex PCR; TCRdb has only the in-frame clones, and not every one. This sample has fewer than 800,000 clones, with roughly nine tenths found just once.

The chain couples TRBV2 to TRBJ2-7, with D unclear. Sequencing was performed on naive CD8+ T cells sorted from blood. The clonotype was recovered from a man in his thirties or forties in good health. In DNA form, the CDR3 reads TGTGCCAGCAGTGAACCCAGTGTCGAGCAGTACTTC. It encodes CASSEPSVEQYF.